This T cell receptor beta chain was recorded in a study of blood T cell repertoires in COVID-19. Study-level background: COVID-19 samples, acute and convalescent, were from the United States, Italy and Spain.

A single count supports this clone. As processed by the authors: Estimation of nucleated cell counts was performed using reference gene primer amplification. Assay used: immunoSEQ multiplex PCR; TCRdb lists only in-frame clones, some missing. That table supplies the V and J calls and clone size; D and trimming were determined from the DNA. The sample has roughly 400,000 clones; approximately 90% are singletons. V shed 2 bases and J shed 0 bases, with 10 bases lying between them. Germline V lookup: CDR1 SGHRS, CDR2 YFSETQ. The CDR3 contains 15 residues. Participant age was roughly 18 to 90 years, and participants resided in approximately 25 US areas.

This chain joins TRBV5-1 and TRBJ2-3; perhaps TRBD2 as D (5 bases). The sequenced material came from PBMCs or T cells enriched from blood (not recorded which). The sequence derives from a man younger than 45 who had recovered from COVID-19. CDR3 bases: TGCGCCAGCAGCTTCACTAGACCTAGCACAGATACGCAGTATTTT. It yields the protein CASSFTRPSTDTQYF.